This TCR beta chain was obtained from a study of CD8 T cells in ankylosing spondylitis. Study results and limitations: The study identified a TCR beta motif of roughly eight highly homologous variants that appeared characteristic of ankylosing spondylitis blood.

This clonotype appeared many times. Its antigen is not known. Looked up from germline, CDR1 is SGHNT and CDR2 is YYREEE (reference sequence). The ends were cut back, 4 bases at V and 7 bases at J, with 8 bases in the middle. This CDR3 is 11 amino acids long. TCRdb analysed the 5' RACE reads with MiXCR anew, one entry per CDR3 protein. Here the sample spans 200,000 to 250,000 distinct CDR3 sequences, roughly 24% being singletons. The origin of this receptor is a male donor with ankylosing spondylitis or in good health (not recorded which). The chain combines TRBV5-4 with TRBJ1-1, with TRBD1 as a possible D gene (5 bases). The sequenced sample was blood, either unsorted or a sorted T cell fraction (not recorded which). CDR3 protein: CASSRDGEAFF. The CDR3 nucleotides are TGTGCCAGCAGCCGGGACGGTGAAGCTTTCTTT. The full variable domain, in which reference TRBV5-4 and TRBJ1-1 provide the parts outside the CDR3, is ETGVTQSPTHLIKTRGQQVTLRCSSQSGHNTVSWYQQALGQGPQFIFQYYREEENGRGNFPPRFSGLQFPNYSSELNVNALELDDSALYLCASSRDGEAFFGQGTRLTVV.